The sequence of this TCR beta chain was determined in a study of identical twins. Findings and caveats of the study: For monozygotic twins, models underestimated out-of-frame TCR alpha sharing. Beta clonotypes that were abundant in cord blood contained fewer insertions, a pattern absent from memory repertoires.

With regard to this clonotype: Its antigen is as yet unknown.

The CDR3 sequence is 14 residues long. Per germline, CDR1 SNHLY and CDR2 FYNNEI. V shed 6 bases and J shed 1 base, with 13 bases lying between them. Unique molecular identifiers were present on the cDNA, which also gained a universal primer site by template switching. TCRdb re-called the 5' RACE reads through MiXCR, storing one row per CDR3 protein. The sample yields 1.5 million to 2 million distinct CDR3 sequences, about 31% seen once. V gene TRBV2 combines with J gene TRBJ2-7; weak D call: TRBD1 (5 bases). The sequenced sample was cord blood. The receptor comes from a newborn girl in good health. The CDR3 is CASSQGHESYEQYF. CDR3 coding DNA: TGTGCCAGCAGCCAGGGCCACGAATCCTACGAGCAGTACTTC.